The text below deals with one T cell receptor (beta chain). Naive CD8 cells lacked CD45RO and underwent positive selection for CCR7, leaving out terminally differentiated effector memory CD45RA+ cells. In the original workflow: There were no quality scores in the junction-only immunoSEQ sequences, so filtering differed. Using immunoSEQ multiplex PCR, the repertoire was profiled, and TCRdb retains in-frame clones only, with some absent. V and J calls and clone size are as listed in that table; D and trimming were resolved from the DNA. Of more than 550,000 clones detected, about 90% appear once; the ten largest clones hold approximately 25%. The CDR3 loop spans 15 amino acids. V was clipped by 1 base and J by 0 bases, with 9 bases between them. CDR1 is LNHDA, CDR2 SQIVND, per germline (reference sequence). This record comes from a study of shared clonotypes between healthy human individuals.

The chain carries TRBV19 and TRBJ1-1; no firm D call. The receptor comes from a man aged 25-45 years in good health. Sequencing input: naive CD8+ T cells sorted from blood. CDR3 protein: CASSIGSSLNTEAFF. For the CDR3, the DNA is TGTGCCAGTAGTATAGGTTCGTCTCTGAACACTGAAGCTTTCTTT.